Below, 21 T cell receptor beta chains from the same sample are listed, as sequenced in a study of T cells in Graves' hyperthyroidism and ophthalmopathy. The investigators amplified TCR beta CDR3 regions from RNA transcripts. RT-PCR in the first round (using the HTBI primer set) targeted the TCR CDR3. MiXCR, run by TCRdb on the multiplex PCR reads, gives a single entry per CDR3 protein. The repertoire holds a few hundred thousand distinct CDR3 sequences, with less than 20% as singletons. The sample was blood. These receptors were collected from a man aged 50-60 years with Graves' ophthalmopathy.

The sample holds many counts of this clonotype. The V and J genes are TRBV28 and TRBJ1-4; TRBD1 matches 9 bases. CDR3 length: 15 residues. The germline gives CDR1 MDHEN, CDR2 SYDVKM. Unmatched junction bases numbered 4, after V lost 3 bases and J lost 5 bases. CDR3 DNA: TGTGCCAGCAGTTTTTCTGGACAGGGGAATGAAAAACTGTTTTTT. Its translation is CASSFSGQGNEKLFF.

This clonotype turned up a few times. CDR3 in DNA: TGTGCCAGCACCCCACCCGGGATTATGCGGCAGTACTTC. Residues: CASTPPGIMRQYF. The chain combines TRBV7-9 with TRBJ2-7; TRBD2 is a possible D gene (5 bases). Trimming took off 7 bases at V and 9 bases at J, with 19 bases between the two ends. Germline V gene sequence: CDR1 SEHNR, CDR2 FQNEAQ (reference sequence). The length of the CDR3 is 13 residues.

The genes are TRBV19 and TRBJ2-5; tentatively, D is TRBD1 or TRBD2 (5 bases each). Germline loops: CDR1 LNHDA, CDR2 SQIVND (reference sequence). Deletions cut 1 base from V and 5 bases from J, with 17 bases between. This CDR3 has 16 amino acids. CDR3 in DNA: TGTGCCAGTAGTATAGTGGGGAGCAGGGCGGGTGAGACCCAGTACTTC. Its translation: CASSIVGSRAGETQYF. The variable domain in full, with the rest retrieved from reference TRBV19 and TRBJ2-5, is DGGITQSPKYLFRKEGQNVTLSCEQNLNHDAMYWYRQDPGQGLRLIYYSQIVNDFQKGDIAEGYSVSREKKESFPLTVTSAQKNPTAFYLCASSIVGSRAGETQYFGPGTRLLVL.

At least ten counts were recorded for this clonotype. The chain joins TRBV2 to TRBJ1-5; 8 nucleotides match TRBD1. Germline trimming cut 6 bases from V and 2 bases from J; bases unmatched to any gene: 6. This CDR3 has 15 residues. Germline-derived CDR1 and CDR2 are SNHLY and FYNNEI. The CDR3 is CASSRGQGGNQPQHF. CDR3 sequence (DNA): TGTGCCAGCAGCCGCGGACAGGGCGGCAATCAGCCCCAGCATTTT.

This clonotype was counted ten times or more. The V gene is TRBV12-3 or TRBV12-4, the J gene TRBJ2-1; TRBD2 aligns across 11 bases. The CDR3 runs 16 residues. After removal of 5 bases from V and 7 bases from J, the junction contained 10 bases not matched to a gene. CDR3: CASSQTSGNVRNEQFF. CDR3 DNA sequence: TGTGCCAGCAGTCAGACTAGCGGGAATGTGAGGAATGAGCAGTTCTTC.

The chain links TRBV5-1 to TRBJ2-7; D call uncertain. Germline-derived CDR1 and CDR2 are SGHRS and YFSETQ. V lost 0 bases to trimming and J lost 2 bases, with 9 bases between them. This CDR3 spans 14 amino acids. CDR3 nucleotide sequence: TGCGCCAGCAGCTTGGCTACGGAAACCTACGAGCAGTACTTC. This sequence encodes CASSLATETYEQYF.

This clonotype was picked up many times. CDR3 DNA sequence: TGCAGCGCGGAAGGACAGATAAACACTGAAGCTTTCTTT. Translating gives CSAEGQINTEAFF. This chain connects TRBV29-1 to TRBJ1-1; a weak D match, TRBD1 (6 bases). Germline lookup yields CDR1 SQVTM and CDR2 ANQGSEA. The CDR3 consists of 13 residues. Trimming left V 7 bases short and J 2 bases short, with 14 bases between.

This clonotype has more than one count but fewer than ten. The chain has TRBV12-3 or TRBV12-4 and TRBJ2-3; 7 nucleotides match TRBD2. Germline trimming cut 3 bases from V and 2 bases from J; bases unmatched to any gene: 8. The CDR3 spans 16 residues. The chain's CDR3 is CASSLQGGRNTDTQYF. The CDR3 DNA is TGTGCCAGCAGTTTGCAGGGAGGGAGAAACACAGATACGCAGTATTTT.

The V call is TRBV4-1, the J call TRBJ2-1; no firm D call. This CDR3 comprises 17 residues. Germline CDR1 is MGHRA and CDR2 is YSYEKL. Between the trimmed V and J ends, which lost 0 bases and 3 bases, there was a span of 15 bases. For the CDR3, the DNA is TGCGCCAGCAGCCAAGATCAGGTAGCCCCTTTCTACAATGAGCAGTTCTTC. Its translation: CASSQDQVAPFYNEQFF.

This clonotype was observed at least ten times. This chain joins TRBV3-1 and TRBJ2-7; D possibly corresponds to TRBD2 (6 bases). The V end was cut by 1 base, the J end by 4 bases, with 11 bases between. The CDR3 has 14 amino acids. The V gene's germline CDR1 is LGHDT and CDR2 YNNKEL (reference sequence). CDR3 region: CASSQVGLQYEQYF. DNA of the CDR3: TGTGCCAGCAGCCAAGTGGGACTTCAGTACGAGCAGTACTTC.

This clonotype was counted at least ten times. The chain combines TRBV28 with TRBJ1-1; TRBD1 matches 10 bases. Trimming took 5 bases from V and 7 from J; bases not matched to a gene: 7. Germline V gives CDR1 MDHEN, CDR2 SYDVKM. The CDR3 is made up of 14 amino acids. The CDR3 loop reads CASSARGTGDEAFF. The DNA for the CDR3 is TGTGCCAGCAGTGCCCGGGGGACAGGGGATGAAGCTTTCTTT.

This clonotype was found many times. V and J are TRBV6-2 or TRBV6-3 and TRBJ2-7; perhaps TRBD2 as D (7 bases). This CDR3 comprises 14 residues. The V and J ends lost 10 bases and 7 bases respectively, with 23 bases between them. Germline CDR1 and CDR2: MNHEY and SVGEGT. The DNA of the CDR3 is TGTGCCACCGCCCGGTGGGGAGGGGGATCGGAGCAGTACTTC. This translates into CATARWGGGSEQYF.

This chain uses TRBV20-1 with TRBJ2-2; 7 bases are a match to TRBD2. Germline V gene lookup returns CDR1 DFQATT and CDR2 SNEGSKA (reference sequence). The V gene end was trimmed by 4 bases and the J gene end by 7 bases; junction bases not matched to a gene: 9. The CDR3 covers 14 residues. The CDR3 sequence is CSAKRGAGVGELFF. Written as DNA, the CDR3 is TGCAGTGCTAAGAGAGGCGCGGGAGTCGGGGAGCTGTTTTTT.

About this clonotype itself: One end of the junction varies from germline; a read error may be responsible. The V gene is TRBV28, the J gene TRBJ1-6; D is possibly TRBD1 (5 bases). Germline V gene data show CDR1 as MDHEN and CDR2 as SYDVKM. The CDR3 is 17 residues long. This CDR3 is CAGRPVQGSTHNSPLHF. Here the CDR3 DNA reads TGTGCCGGCAGACCAGTTCAGGGCTCCACCCATAATTCACCCCTCCACTTT.

The CDR3 here is CASSFGLAGVYEQFF. The CDR3 region has the DNA TGTGCCAGCAGTTTCGGACTAGCGGGAGTGTATGAGCAGTTCTTC. This chain connects TRBV28 to TRBJ2-1; TRBD2 matches 13 bases. Unmatched junction bases numbered 4, after V lost 3 bases and J lost 8 bases. The germline gives CDR1 MDHEN, CDR2 SYDVKM. The CDR3 consists of 15 residues.

This clonotype appeared many times. The gene calls are TRBV18 and TRBJ2-1; 7 positions agree with TRBD2. The CDR3 totals 14 residues. Trimming removed 6 bases from V and 10 bases from J; junction bases left unmatched: 12. Germline CDR1 reads KGHSH; CDR2 reads LQKENI. CDR3 nucleotides: TGTGCCAGCTCTCCAGGACTAGAGAGCAGCGAGCAGTTCTTC. Residues: CASSPGLESSEQFF.

This clonotype was recorded many times. The gene calls are TRBV30 and TRBJ2-1; TRBD1 matches at 9 bases. The CDR3 runs to 14 residues. J was trimmed by 3 bases and V by 4 bases; bases with no gene match: 4. Germline V lookup: CDR1 GTSNPN, CDR2 SVGIG (reference sequence). CDR3 sequence: CAWTPGQGYNEQFF. CDR3 DNA: TGTGCCTGGACCCCGGGACAGGGCTACAATGAGCAGTTCTTC.

The V gene is TRBV7-9, the J gene TRBJ1-5, with D maybe TRBD1 (5 bases). V gave up 5 bases and J gave up 1 base, with 12 bases separating them. CDR3 length: 15 residues. Germline V gene sequence: CDR1 SEHNR, CDR2 FQNEAQ (reference sequence). The CDR3 reads CASSPSWDSNQPQHF. The CDR3 bases are TGTGCCAGCAGCCCAAGCTGGGACAGCAATCAGCCCCAGCATTTT.

This clonotype has a count of ten or more. The chain joins TRBV2 to TRBJ2-5, with D maybe TRBD2 (6 bases). Germline V gene data show CDR1 as SNHLY and CDR2 as FYNNEI. V was shortened by 4 bases and J by 9 bases, with 9 bases between the two germline ends. The CDR3 totals 11 residues. CDR3 DNA: TGTGCCAGCAGTGCCCGGGGGTCCCAGTACTTC. Amino acid sequence: CASSARGSQYF.

This clonotype was counted ten times or more. The V and J genes are TRBV7-3 and TRBJ2-7, with D uncertain. The CDR3 has 15 amino acids. Trimming took off 5 bases at V and 5 bases at J, with 19 bases between the two ends. Germline CDR1 SGHTA, CDR2 FQGTGA. In DNA form, the CDR3 reads TGTGCCAGCAGCCCTGGACCCCCAACGGGCCACGAGCAGTACTTC. It is translated as CASSPGPPTGHEQYF.

This chain joins TRBV28 and TRBJ2-4, with 7 bases aligning to TRBD2. Germline CDR1 and CDR2: MDHEN and SYDVKM. The ends lost 6 bases at V and 6 bases at J; junction bases unmatched: 14. The CDR3 covers 16 residues. CDR3 residues: CASSPVWAGVGNIQYF. CDR3 nucleotides: TGTGCCAGCAGCCCCGTTTGGGCGGGAGTCGGAAACATTCAGTACTTC.